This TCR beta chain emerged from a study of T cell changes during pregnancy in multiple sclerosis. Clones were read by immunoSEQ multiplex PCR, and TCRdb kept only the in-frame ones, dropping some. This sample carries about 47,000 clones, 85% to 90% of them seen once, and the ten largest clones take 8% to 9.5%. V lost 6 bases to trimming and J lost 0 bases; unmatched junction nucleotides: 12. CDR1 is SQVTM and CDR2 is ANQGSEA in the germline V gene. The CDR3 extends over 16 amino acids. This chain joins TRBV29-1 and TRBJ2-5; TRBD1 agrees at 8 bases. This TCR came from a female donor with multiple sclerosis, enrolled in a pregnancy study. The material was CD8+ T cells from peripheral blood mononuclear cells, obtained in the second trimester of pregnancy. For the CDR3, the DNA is TGCAGCGTAATACACCGGGACAGGAGATACCAAGAGACCCAGTACTTC. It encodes CSVIHRDRRYQETQYF.